The 5 T cell receptor beta chains presented below share a single source sample, sequenced in a study of T cell repertoires in cytomegalovirus infection. TCRdb re-called the reads with MiXCR, one entry per CDR3 protein. The repertoire holds nearly 450,000 distinct CDR3 sequences, around 32% seen once, with approximately 14% in the top ten. The source material was PBMCs. The source of these receptors is a human donor in good health (CMV status not recorded). Some clones in this sample may be carry-over from other donors' samples.

The genes are TRBV24-1 and TRBJ1-5, with a tentative D call TRBD1 (5 bases). V lost 3 bases and J lost 5, with 13 bases in between. The germline V gene encodes CDR1 KGHDR and CDR2 SFDVKD. This CDR3 is built from 15 residues. CDR3 DNA sequence: TGTGCCACCAGTGATACCGGGACGCGGGATCAGCCCCAGCATTTT. Encoded protein: CATSDTGTRDQPQHF.

The chain recombines TRBV11-2 with TRBJ2-1; TRBD2 matches 10 bases. Germline CDR1 reads SGHAT; CDR2 reads FQNNGV. The CDR3 totals 18 residues. V shed 0 bases and J 1 base; nucleotides not matched to a gene: 6. CDR3 sequence (DNA): TGTGCCAGCAGCTTAGATCATGAGCGGGGGGGGTCCTACAATGAGCAGTTCTTC. Protein product: CASSLDHERGGSYNEQFF.

The chain employs TRBV5-4 and TRBJ2-3; 10 positions agree with TRBD2. This CDR3 has 16 amino acids. The germline CDR1 and CDR2 sequences are SGHNT and YYREEE (reference sequence). V lost 5 bases and J lost 5; bases outside the gene matches: 11. CDR3 DNA: TGTGCCAGCAGTCGAGAGCGGGGGGGCCGCTTAGATACGCAGTATTTT. Protein: CASSRERGGRLDTQYF.

The chain uses TRBV6-5 and TRBJ1-1, with 7 nucleotides matching TRBD1. V was pared by 6 bases and J by 5 bases, with 12 bases of the junction left unmatched. Germline V CDR1 and CDR2: MNHEY, SVGAGI. This CDR3 spans 15 amino acids. CDR3 DNA sequence: TGTGCCAGCAGGGGACAGCTCGGTGAGAGAACTGAAGCTTTCTTT. Translation: CASRGQLGERTEAFF.

This chain connects TRBV7-6 to TRBJ1-5; tentative D call: TRBD1 (5 bases). The V end lost 5 bases, the J end lost 0 bases, and 20 bases lay between the germline ends. The CDR3 runs to 18 residues. Germline V CDR1 and CDR2: SGHVS, FNYEAQ. The CDR3 region is CASSAAWDRRFSNQPQHF. In DNA form, the CDR3 reads TGTGCCAGCAGCGCAGCATGGGACCGACGTTTTAGCAATCAGCCCCAGCATTTT.